This T cell receptor (beta chain) stems from a study of CD8 T cells in ankylosing spondylitis. Each CDR3 protein is one row after TCRdb ran MiXCR on the 5' RACE reads. The sample holds more than 150,000 distinct CDR3 sequences; 15% to 20% are singletons and the top ten take roughly 4%. CDR1 and CDR2 (germline): MNHEY, SMNVEV (reference sequence). The CDR3 is made up of 17 amino acids. Trimming cost V 8 bases and J 5 bases, with 27 bases left between them. In its sample, this clonotype was seen many times. The clonotype comes from a male donor aged 5-29 years with ankylosing spondylitis or in good health (not recorded which). The J gene is TRBJ2-5, the V gene TRBV27; the D gene is possibly TRBD2 (5 bases). The sample consisted of blood, either unsorted or a sorted T cell fraction (not recorded which). In nucleotides, the CDR3 is TGTGCCAGCTCCGCCGGCACGGTCACGGAGGCGGGCGAGACCCAGTACTTC. Protein: CASSAGTVTEAGETQYF.